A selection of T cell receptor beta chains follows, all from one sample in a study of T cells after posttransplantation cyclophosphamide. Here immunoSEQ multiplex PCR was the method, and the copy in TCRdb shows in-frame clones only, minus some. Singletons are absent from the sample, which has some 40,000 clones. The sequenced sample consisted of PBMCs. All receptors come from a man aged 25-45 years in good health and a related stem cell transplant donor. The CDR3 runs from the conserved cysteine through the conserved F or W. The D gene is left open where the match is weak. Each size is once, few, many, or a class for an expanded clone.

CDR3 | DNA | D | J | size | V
CASSEANSLSTYEQYF | TGTGCCAGCAGTGAAGCGAACAGTCTAAGTACCTACGAGCAGTACTTC | . | TRBJ2-7 | many | TRBV6-1
CASSLQGYNTEAFF | TGTGCCAGCTCATTACAGGGGTACAACACTGAAGCTTTCTTT | TRBD1 | TRBJ1-1 | many | TRBV18
CASSYGTGGSWQYF | TGTGCCAGCAGTTACGGGACAGGGGGTAGTTGGCAGTACTTC | TRBD1 | TRBJ2-7 | many | TRBV5-6
CASSDSGGFNSPLHF | TGTGCCAGCAGTGACTCGGGGGGGTTTAATTCACCCCTCCACTTT | . | TRBJ1-6 | many | TRBV6-4
CASSPRTSGSPGELFF | TGTGCCAGCAGCCCAAGGACTAGCGGGTCTCCCGGGGAGCTGTTTTTT | TRBD2 | TRBJ2-2 | many | TRBV7-7
CSVGIAGGQETQYF | TGCAGCGTAGGAATTGCGGGGGGCCAAGAGACCCAGTACTTC | TRBD2 | TRBJ2-5 | few | TRBV29-1
CASSPRGGFANYGYTF | TGTGCCAGCAGCCCTAGGGGGGGGTTCGCTAACTATGGCTACACCTTC | . | TRBJ1-2 | many | TRBV7-9
CASRPTSGPNEQFF | TGTGCCAGCAGGCCGACTAGCGGCCCCAATGAGCAGTTCTTC | TRBD2 | TRBJ2-1 | many | TRBV6-6
CASRRDTNNSPLHF | TGTGCCAGTCGACGGGACACTAATAATTCACCCCTCCACTTT | . | TRBJ1-6 | many | TRBV6-4
CASSYGGQGNEQYF | TGTGCCAGCAGTTACGGAGGCCAGGGGAACGAGCAGTACTTC | . | TRBJ2-7 | many | TRBV6-5
CASSLGAGYHNEQFF | TGTGCCAGCAGCCTAGGGGCAGGGTACCACAATGAGCAGTTCTTC | . | TRBJ2-1 | many | TRBV7-2